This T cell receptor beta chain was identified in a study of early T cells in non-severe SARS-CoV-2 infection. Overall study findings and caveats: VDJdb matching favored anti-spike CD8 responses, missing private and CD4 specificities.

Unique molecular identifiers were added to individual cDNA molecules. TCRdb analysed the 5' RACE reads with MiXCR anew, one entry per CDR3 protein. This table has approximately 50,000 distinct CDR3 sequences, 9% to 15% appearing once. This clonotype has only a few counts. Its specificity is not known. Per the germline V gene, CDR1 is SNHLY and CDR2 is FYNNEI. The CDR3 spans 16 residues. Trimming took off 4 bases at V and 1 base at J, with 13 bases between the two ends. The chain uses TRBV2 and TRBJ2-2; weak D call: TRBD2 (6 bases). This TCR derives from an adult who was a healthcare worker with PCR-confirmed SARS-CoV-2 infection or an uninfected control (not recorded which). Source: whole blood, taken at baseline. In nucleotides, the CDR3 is TGTGCCAGCAGTGCTGGTAGCGGCAGGAACACCGGGGAGCTGTTTTTT. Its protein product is CASSAGSGRNTGELFF.